This is a list of T cell receptor beta chains from one sample in a study of identical twins. TCRdb re-called the 5' RACE reads with MiXCR, one entry per CDR3 protein. The table includes approximately 600,000 distinct CDR3 sequences, nearly 10% detected once. The data also belong to a second study, concerning yellow fever vaccine responses in identical twins.

The material sequenced was PBMCs. The receptor set was obtained from a woman aged 18-29 years in good health. Both conserved end residues are part of each CDR3. The D gene is left open where the match is weak. Clone size is shown for a subset of rows, as once, few, many or a class of expanded clone.

v_gene,abundance,j_gene,d_gene,CDR3aa,CDR3nt
TRBV20-1,-,TRBJ2-1,TRBD2,CSAPTGGGTYNEQFF,TGCAGTGCTCCTACGGGGGGAGGTACCTACAATGAGCAGTTCTTC
TRBV7-2,many,TRBJ2-5,-,CASRLSGAERSQYF,TGTGCCAGCAGACTCTCAGGGGCAGAGAGAAGCCAGTACTTC
TRBV11-2,few,TRBJ2-1,TRBD1,CASSLRDRVGNEQFF,TGTGCCAGCAGCTTAAGGGACAGGGTAGGTAATGAGCAGTTCTTC
TRBV10-2,-,TRBJ1-2,-,CASSEQSIRYTF,TGCGCCAGCAGTGAACAGTCGATCCGCTACACCTTC
TRBV20-1,-,TRBJ2-1,-,CSARVWTTEGFNEQFF,TGCAGTGCTAGAGTGTGGACCACCGAGGGGTTCAATGAGCAGTTCTTC
TRBV20-1,few,TRBJ2-3,-,CSAPPGETSTDTQYF,TGCAGTGCCCCACCGGGTGAAACTAGCACAGATACGCAGTATTTT
TRBV7-9,-,TRBJ2-5,TRBD1,CASSLGDREMETQYF,TGTGCCAGCAGCTTAGGGGACAGAGAGATGGAGACCCAGTACTTC
TRBV7-9,many,TRBJ2-2,TRBD1,CASSLLRDSLNTGELFF,TGTGCCAGCAGCTTACTACGGGACAGCTTAAACACCGGGGAGCTGTTTTTT
TRBV6-1,few,TRBJ2-5,-,CASTGLDIQETQYF,TGTGCCAGCACGGGCCTAGACATCCAAGAGACCCAGTACTTC
TRBV15,-,TRBJ1-4,-,CATSRERREEKLFF,TGTGCCACCAGCAGAGAGCGGAGGGAGGAAAAACTGTTTTTT
TRBV6-5,-,TRBJ2-5,-,CASSWSHQETQYF,TGTGCCAGCAGTTGGTCGCATCAAGAGACCCAGTACTTC
TRBV11-1,few,TRBJ2-7,-,CASSEIGGPTYEQYF,TGTGCCAGCAGCGAGATCGGCGGGCCGACCTACGAGCAGTACTTC
TRBV7-6,few,TRBJ2-1,TRBD2,CASSYLSGGANEQFF,TGTGCCAGCAGCTACCTTAGCGGGGGGGCCAATGAGCAGTTCTTC
TRBV7-2,-,TRBJ2-1,TRBD2,CASSLGVLAGPYNEQFF,TGTGCCAGCAGCTTAGGAGTTCTAGCGGGGCCCTACAATGAGCAGTTCTTC
TRBV20-1,few,TRBJ2-7,-,CSARDYGGLGYEQYF,TGCAGTGCTAGAGATTACGGGGGGCTGGGTTACGAGCAGTACTTC
TRBV28,-,TRBJ2-1,-,CASSLGARVHEQFF,TGTGCCAGCAGTTTAGGAGCTCGGGTTCATGAGCAGTTCTTC
TRBV24-1,many,TRBJ2-1,TRBD1,CATIPGDRVEESSYNEQFF,TGTGCCACCATCCCCGGGGACAGGGTAGAGGAGAGCTCCTACAATGAGCAGTTCTTC
TRBV12-3/TRBV12-4,many,TRBJ2-6,TRBD1,CASSLGQGAGGANVLTF,TGTGCCAGCAGTTTAGGGCAGGGGGCTGGAGGGGCCAACGTCCTGACTTTC
TRBV2,-,TRBJ2-7,-,CASSKEQYF,TGTGCCAGCAGTAAGGAGCAGTACTTC
TRBV12-3/TRBV12-4,many,TRBJ1-4,-,CASSPGNRLFF,TGTGCCAGCAGCCCAGGGAATCGGCTGTTTTTT
TRBV20-1,many,TRBJ1-3,-,CSATGQLSGNTIYF,TGCAGTGCTACGGGACAACTATCTGGAAACACCATATATTTT
TRBV12-3/TRBV12-4,-,TRBJ1-5,TRBD1,CASRRTGEHQPQHF,TGTGCCAGCAGACGTACAGGGGAACATCAGCCCCAGCATTTT
TRBV29-1,few,TRBJ2-7,-,CSAKKSQTGYEQYF,TGCAGCGCTAAAAAGTCCCAAACAGGCTACGAGCAGTACTTC
TRBV20-1,-,TRBJ2-3,-,CSARDVLPDTQYF,TGCAGTGCTAGAGATGTCCTCCCAGATACGCAGTATTTT
TRBV4-3,-,TRBJ2-3,-,CASSQDLARGGDTQYF,TGCGCCAGCAGCCAAGATTTAGCGAGGGGGGGAGATACGCAGTATTTT
TRBV12-3/TRBV12-4,many,TRBJ2-5,-,CAGGGKGYQETQYF,TGTGCCGGAGGGGGGAAGGGGTACCAAGAGACCCAGTACTTC
TRBV29-1,many,TRBJ2-7,TRBD1,CSVSGTGAGEQYF,TGCAGCGTCTCCGGGACAGGGGCGGGCGAGCAGTACTTC
TRBV20-1,-,TRBJ2-7,-,CSARPKGAEQYF,TGCAGTGCTAGACCCAAGGGTGCAGAGCAGTACTTC
TRBV6-5,-,TRBJ2-1,-,CASSYQSSSYNEQFF,TGTGCCAGCAGTTACCAGTCCAGCTCCTACAATGAGCAGTTCTTC
TRBV4-3,-,TRBJ1-4,-,CASSQDLRENEKLFF,TGCGCCAGCAGCCAAGATTTAAGGGAAAATGAAAAACTGTTTTTT
TRBV6-2/TRBV6-3,many,TRBJ2-1,TRBD2,CASSNAGGPYNEQFF,TGTGCCAGCAGTAACGCGGGGGGGCCCTACAATGAGCAGTTCTTC
TRBV7-9,-,TRBJ2-3,TRBD2,CASSRLAGFPDTQYF,TGTGCCAGCAGCAGGCTAGCGGGGTTCCCAGATACGCAGTATTTT
TRBV18,few,TRBJ1-4,-,CASSPPRTAINEKLFF,TGTGCCAGCTCACCACCGAGGACAGCGATTAATGAAAAACTGTTTTTT
TRBV4-3,many,TRBJ2-1,-,CASSQESSSYNEQFF,TGCGCCAGCAGCCAAGAGTCCAGCTCCTACAATGAGCAGTTCTTC
TRBV28,-,TRBJ2-3,-,CASSGGVYGGRKDTQYF,TGTGCCAGCAGTGGGGGAGTTTATGGGGGGAGAAAAGATACGCAGTATTTT
TRBV5-4,many,TRBJ2-1,TRBD2,CASSLRTSAASNEQFF,TGTGCCAGCAGCTTGAGGACTAGCGCGGCGAGTAATGAGCAGTTCTTC
TRBV21-1,-,TRBJ2-1,-,CASSKAIRLAGLLSSYNEQFF,TGTGCCAGCAGCAAAGCTATAAGACTAGCGGGGTTACTAAGCTCCTACAATGAGCAGTTCTTC
TRBV4-1,many,TRBJ1-4,-,CASSYTNEKLFF,TGCGCCAGCAGCTACACGAATGAAAAACTGTTTTTT
TRBV12-3/TRBV12-4,-,TRBJ2-1,-,CASSFRGGPGGEQFF,TGTGCCAGCAGTTTTAGGGGGGGGCCCGGAGGTGAGCAGTTCTTC
TRBV19,few,TRBJ2-3,-,CASSQTQLGDTQYF,TGTGCCAGTAGTCAGACCCAACTTGGAGATACGCAGTATTTT
TRBV27,many,TRBJ2-1,-,CASFQFPYNEQFF,TGTGCCAGCTTCCAATTTCCCTACAATGAGCAGTTCTTC